In its sample, the clone carrying this T cell receptor beta chain was seen many times. Its antigen is as yet unknown. The time point denotes: patch test 3, about 24 weeks after DPC sensitization. The treatment denotes: therapeutic diphenylcyclopropenone sensitization with weekly scalp DPC. The germline V gene encodes CDR1 SQVTM and CDR2 ANQGSEA. The CDR3 is 13 amino acids. Losses at the gene ends were 5 bases for V and 5 bases for J; bases not matched to a gene: 6. TCRdb fed the RACE reads into MiXCR, producing one record per CDR3 protein. The sample shows some 74,000 distinct CDR3 sequences, under 15% of them seen only once. This sample was included in a study of human T cells and chemical hapten exposure. Broader study findings: Relative to control repertoires, expanded TCRs gave rise to significantly more large CDR3 similarity clusters.

The rearrangement uses TRBV29-1 and TRBJ2-1, with 7 bases that match TRBD1. This specimen was whole blood, taken in connection with sensitization to the hapten diphenylcyclopropenone (DPC). This receptor was taken from a woman between 45 and 65 years old with alopecia areata. Some clones in this sample may be carry-over from other donors' samples. The CDR3 sequence: CSVRGGADNEQFF. The CDR3 DNA sequence: TGCAGCGTTCGAGGGGGCGCGGACAATGAGCAGTTCTTC.